One and the same sample provided the 20 T cell receptor beta chains below, sequenced in a study of T cell changes during pregnancy in multiple sclerosis (dated by TCRdb to the late 2010s). Receptors were amplified or captured by the immunoSEQ multiplex PCR assay. Sourced from immuneACCESS, this table was stored by TCRdb with only in-frame sequences that have V and J called. A share of the clones is absent; for the studies checked, an unresolved V gene accounts for under half, and the remainder has no known explanation. The table for this sample lists tens of thousands of clones; approximately 92% of them were counted only once. The ten top clones hold 9% to 14% of the sample. The specimen was CD8+ T cells from peripheral blood mononuclear cells, collected after pregnancy. The receptors stem from a female donor with multiple sclerosis, enrolled in a pregnancy study.

The chain couples TRBV6-1 to TRBJ2-7; D is possibly TRBD1 (6 bases). This CDR3 comprises 15 residues. Germline-derived CDR1 and CDR2 are MNHNS and SASEGT. Trimming removed 4 bases at V and 3 bases at J, with 16 bases between. The CDR3 nucleotides read TGTGCCAGCAGTGGTTTCTGGACAGTCGGCTACGAGCAGTACTTC. This sequence encodes CASSGFWTVGYEQYF.

This clone was observed once. The genes are TRBV5-1 and TRBJ2-1; no firm D call. With 0 bases removed from V and 0 bases from J, the gap between germline ends came to 7 bases. This CDR3 region has 15 residues. Germline lookup yields CDR1 SGHRS and CDR2 YFSETQ. The chain's CDR3 is CASSLEKSSYNEQFF. The CDR3 region has the DNA TGCGCCAGCAGCTTGGAGAAGAGCTCCTACAATGAGCAGTTCTTC.

Here the CDR3 DNA reads TGCGCCAGCAGCTTGGCCGGGTCATACTACAATGAGCAGTTCTTC. This translates into CASSLAGSYYNEQFF. The V and J genes are TRBV5-1 and TRBJ2-1, with no clear D. The length of the CDR3 is 15 residues. Germline V gene lookup returns CDR1 SGHRS and CDR2 YFSETQ. Deletions cut 0 bases from V and 3 bases from J, with 10 bases between.

The chain combines TRBV5-4 with TRBJ1-2; D perhaps matches TRBD1 (5 bases). This CDR3 spans 13 amino acids. V dropped 0 bases and J dropped 2 bases, with 5 bases sitting between them. Germline lookup yields CDR1 SGHNT and CDR2 YYREEE (reference sequence). CDR3 residues: CASSLGQNYGYTF. The CDR3 DNA reads TGTGCCAGCAGCTTGGGACAGAACTATGGCTACACCTTC.

The chain combines TRBV5-4 with TRBJ1-1; 8 positions match TRBD1. Trimming cost V 4 bases and J 2 bases; bases outside gene matches: 7. The germline gives CDR1 SGHNT, CDR2 YYREEE (reference sequence). The CDR3 is 15 residues long. CDR3 protein: CASSPRTGGNTEAFF. CDR3 nucleotides: TGTGCCAGCAGCCCCCGAACAGGGGGAAACACTGAAGCTTTCTTT.

The V call is TRBV4-2, the J call TRBJ2-2, with 7 bases identical to TRBD2. The J segment lost 4 bases and the V segment lost 7 bases, leaving 18 bases of the junction unmatched. Germline V gene lookup returns CDR1 LGHNA and CDR2 YNFKEQ. The CDR3 is 18 residues long. The CDR3: CASTPRATLGRGTGELFF. CDR3 in DNA: TGTGCCAGCACCCCGAGAGCCACTTTGGGGAGGGGCACCGGGGAGCTGTTTTTT.

The CDR3 nucleotides are TGTGCCAGCAGCCCACATCCCTTGAAGAACACAGATACGCAGTATTTT. It yields the protein CASSPHPLKNTDTQYF. V usage is TRBV7-9 and J usage is TRBJ2-3; D not resolved. The CDR3 spans 16 residues. Germline assignment: CDR1 SEHNR and CDR2 FQNEAQ (reference sequence). The ends were cut back, 5 bases at V and 2 bases at J, with 17 bases in the middle.

V and J are TRBV28 and TRBJ1-5; perhaps TRBD1 as D (6 bases). The germline gives CDR1 MDHEN, CDR2 SYDVKM. V lost 4 bases and J 1 base, leaving 11 bases between the germline ends. The CDR3 is 15 residues long. CDR3 nucleotide sequence: TGTGCCAGCAGTTCAACAGGGTTGAGCAATCAGCCCCAGCATTTT. As protein: CASSSTGLSNQPQHF.

V and J are TRBV9 and TRBJ1-3; 8 bases are shared with TRBD1. The CDR3 runs to 16 residues. Germline loops: CDR1 SGDLS, CDR2 YYNGEE. The V gene end was trimmed by 0 bases and the J gene end by 4 bases; junction bases not matched to a gene: 6. The CDR3 spells CASSVEGRQGGNTIYF. The CDR3, as DNA: TGTGCCAGCAGCGTAGAGGGCCGACAGGGGGGAAACACCATATATTTT.

The chain carries TRBV5-1 and TRBJ1-2, with a tentative D call TRBD1 (5 bases). CDR1 is SGHRS, CDR2 YFSETQ, per germline. The CDR3 totals 14 residues. V dropped 0 bases and J dropped 4 bases, with 10 bases sitting between them. In nucleotides, the CDR3 is TGCGCCAGCAGCTTGGCAGGGTCAGTCTATGGCTACACCTTC. Translating it yields CASSLAGSVYGYTF.

The chain joins TRBV19 to TRBJ2-5; 12 bases are a match to TRBD2. The CDR3 has 16 residues. Germline V CDR1 and CDR2: LNHDA, SQIVND (reference sequence). With V trimmed by 2 bases and J by 6 bases, 7 bases remained unmatched. The CDR3 sequence is CASSITSGGSRKTQYF. The DNA for the CDR3 is TGTGCCAGTAGTATAACTAGCGGGGGGTCCAGGAAGACCCAGTACTTC.

The CDR3 spells CASSAHSGGGTDTQYF. In nucleotides, the CDR3 is TGTGCCAGCAGCGCCCATAGCGGGGGGGGCACAGATACGCAGTATTTT. V and J are TRBV7-3 and TRBJ2-3, with 11 bases identical to TRBD2. Germline lookup yields CDR1 SGHTA and CDR2 FQGTGA. V shed 5 bases, J shed 1 base, and the junction held 5 bases outside the gene matches. The CDR3 loop spans 16 amino acids.

The gene calls are TRBV5-6 and TRBJ2-7, with 10 bases lining up with TRBD1. This CDR3 has 15 amino acids. J gave up 4 bases and V 0 bases, and 4 bases lay outside the gene matches. CDR1 SGHDT and CDR2 YYEEEE come from the germline V gene. The CDR3 DNA is TGTGCCAGCAGCTTGGGGACAGGGGGAGGGTACGAGCAGTACTTC. As protein: CASSLGTGGGYEQYF.

V and J are TRBV28 and TRBJ2-7; D not resolved. The germline gives CDR1 MDHEN, CDR2 SYDVKM. The CDR3 is 15 amino acids. Trimming cost V 5 bases and J 3 bases, with 17 bases left between them. CDR3 bases: TGTGCCAGCAGTCCGACCCTTGGCGGCAACTACGAGCAGTACTTC. Translated, it gives CASSPTLGGNYEQYF.

This sequence joins TRBV19 and TRBJ1-5; maybe TRBD1 (5 bases). Germline loops: CDR1 LNHDA, CDR2 SQIVND (reference sequence). Trimming left V 5 bases short and J 8 bases short, with 16 bases between. The CDR3 spans 14 residues. The CDR3 region is CASSGAPWGEPQHF. The CDR3 bases are TGTGCCAGTAGTGGGGCACCTTGGGGGGAGCCCCAGCATTTT.

The chain links TRBV7-9 to TRBJ1-3, with 8 nucleotides matching TRBD1. Germline CDR1 SEHNR, CDR2 FQNEAQ (reference sequence). The length of the CDR3 is 16 residues. The junction had 6 bases not matched to a gene; V was cut back by 1 base and J by 4 bases. The CDR3 DNA reads as TGTGCCAGCAGCTTAGGCACGACAGGGGCCGGAAACACCATATATTTT. Translated: CASSLGTTGAGNTIYF.

This clone occurred once. V usage is TRBV5-1 and J usage is TRBJ2-7; 7 nucleotides match TRBD1. This CDR3 comprises 14 residues. V dropped 0 bases and J dropped 3; count of bases not matched to a gene: 3. Germline values: CDR1 SGHRS, CDR2 YFSETQ. CDR3 loop: CASSLEGQFYEQYF. The CDR3 bases are TGCGCCAGCAGCTTGGAGGGACAGTTCTACGAGCAGTACTTC. The full variable domain, its missing parts supplied by reference TRBV5-1 and TRBJ2-7, is KAGVTQTPRYLIKTRGQQVTLSCSPISGHRSVSWYQQTPGQGLQFLFEYFSETQRNKGNFPGRFSGRQFSNSRSEMNVSTLELGDSALYLCASSLEGQFYEQYFGPGTRLTVT.

The rearrangement uses TRBV9 and TRBJ1-2; tentative D call: TRBD1 (5 bases). V was trimmed by 0 bases and J by 8 bases, leaving 14 bases between them. Per the germline V gene, CDR1 is SGDLS and CDR2 is YYNGEE. There are 14 residues in the CDR3. The CDR3 sequence is CASSVAGNYKGYTF. Here the CDR3 DNA reads TGTGCCAGCAGCGTAGCAGGGAATTACAAGGGCTACACCTTC.

The rearrangement joins TRBV30 to TRBJ2-1; a weak D match, TRBD2 (6 bases). Germline loops: CDR1 GTSNPN, CDR2 SVGIG (reference sequence). Trimming stripped 2 bases from V and 4 bases from J, with 18 bases between. CDR3 length equals 16 residues. CDR3 DNA sequence: TGTGCCTGGAGTTCTCCCCAAGGGAGGACTTACAATGAGCAGTTCTTC. Its translation: CAWSSPQGRTYNEQFF.

This chain joins TRBV9 and TRBJ1-2; TRBD1 matches 9 bases. The CDR3 extends over 16 amino acids. V trimming: 1 base; J trimming: 7 bases; junction bases outside the gene matches: 11. Germline CDR1 reads SGDLS; CDR2 reads YYNGEE. The DNA for the CDR3 is TGTGCCAGCAGCGTAAACCCGGGACAGGGTGGCGTTGGCTACACCTTC. Its protein product is CASSVNPGQGGVGYTF.